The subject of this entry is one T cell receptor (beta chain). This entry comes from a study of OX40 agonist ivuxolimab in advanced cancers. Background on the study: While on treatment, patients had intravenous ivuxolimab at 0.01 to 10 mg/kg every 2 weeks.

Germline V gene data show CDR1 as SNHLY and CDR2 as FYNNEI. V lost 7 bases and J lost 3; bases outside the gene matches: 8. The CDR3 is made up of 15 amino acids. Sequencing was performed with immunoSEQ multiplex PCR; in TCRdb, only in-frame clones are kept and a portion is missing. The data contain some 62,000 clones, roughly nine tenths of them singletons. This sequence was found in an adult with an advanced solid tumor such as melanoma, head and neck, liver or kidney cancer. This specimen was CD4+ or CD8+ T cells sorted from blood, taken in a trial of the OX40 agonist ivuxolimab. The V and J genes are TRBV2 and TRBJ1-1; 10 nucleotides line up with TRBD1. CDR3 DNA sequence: TGTGCCAGCAAGATACGGACAGGGGGAGACACTGAAGCTTTCTTT. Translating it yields CASKIRTGGDTEAFF. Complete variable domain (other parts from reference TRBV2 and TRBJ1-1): EPEVTQTPSHQVTQMGQEVILRCVPISNHLYFYWYRQILGQKVEFLVSFYNNEISEKSEIFDDQFSVERPDGSNFTLKIRSTKLEDSAMYFCASKIRTGGDTEAFFGQGTRLTVV.